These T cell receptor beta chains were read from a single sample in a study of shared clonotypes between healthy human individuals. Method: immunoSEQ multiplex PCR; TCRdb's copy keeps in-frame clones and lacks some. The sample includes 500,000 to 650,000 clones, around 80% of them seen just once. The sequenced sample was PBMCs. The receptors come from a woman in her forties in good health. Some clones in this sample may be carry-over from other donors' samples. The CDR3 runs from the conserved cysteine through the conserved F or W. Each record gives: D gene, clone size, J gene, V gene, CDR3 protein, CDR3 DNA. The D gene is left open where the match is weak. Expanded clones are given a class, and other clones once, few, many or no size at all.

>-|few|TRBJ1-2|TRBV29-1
CSVGVASHGYTF
TGCAGCGTTGGGGTTGCCAGTCATGGCTACACCTTC
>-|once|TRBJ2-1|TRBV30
CAWSFGPNEQFF
TGTGCCTGGAGTTTCGGACCCAATGAGCAGTTCTTC
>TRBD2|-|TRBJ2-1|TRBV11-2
CASSLVFPAGLYNEQFF
TGTGCCAGCAGCTTAGTGTTCCCAGCGGGGCTCTACAATGAGCAGTTCTTC
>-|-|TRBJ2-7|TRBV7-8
CASSYGGRYEQYF
TGTGCCAGCAGCTACGGAGGACGGTACGAGCAGTACTTC
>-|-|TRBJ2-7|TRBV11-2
CASSLQATEQYF
TGTGCCAGCAGCCTACAGGCGACAGAGCAGTACTTC
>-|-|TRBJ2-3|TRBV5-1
CASSLALGADTQYF
TGCGCCAGCAGCTTGGCCCTGGGGGCAGATACGCAGTATTTT
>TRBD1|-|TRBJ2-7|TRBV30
CAWDSDRGSSYEQYF
TGTGCCTGGGACTCCGACAGGGGGAGCTCCTACGAGCAGTACTTC
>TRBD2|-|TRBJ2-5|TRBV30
CADGPGLAGEETQYF
TGTGCCGACGGGCCGGGACTAGCGGGAGAGGAGACCCAGTACTTC
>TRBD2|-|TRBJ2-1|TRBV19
CASSFGTSGNEQFF
TGTGCCAGTAGTTTTGGTACTAGCGGGAATGAGCAGTTCTTC
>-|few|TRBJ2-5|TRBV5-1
CASSGGPHQETQYF
TGCGCCAGCAGCGGCGGACCCCACCAAGAGACCCAGTACTTC
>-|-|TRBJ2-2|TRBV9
CASSPASGLPIGELFF
TGTGCCAGCAGCCCAGCGAGCGGACTCCCTATCGGGGAGCTGTTTTTT
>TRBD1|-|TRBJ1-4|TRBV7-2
CASSFPGQAATNEKLFF
TGTGCCAGCAGCTTTCCCGGACAGGCAGCAACTAATGAAAAACTGTTTTTT
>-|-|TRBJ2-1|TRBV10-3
CAISGTDNEQFF
TGTGCCATCAGTGGGACAGACAATGAGCAGTTCTTC
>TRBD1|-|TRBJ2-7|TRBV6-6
CASSYSMGQKPYEQYF
TGTGCCAGCAGTTACTCGATGGGACAGAAGCCCTACGAGCAGTACTTC
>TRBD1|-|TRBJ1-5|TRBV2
CASGGQGRAQPQHF
TGTGCCAGCGGCGGACAGGGGAGGGCTCAGCCCCAGCATTTT
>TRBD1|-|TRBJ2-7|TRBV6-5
CASRRDRGPHYEQYF
TGTGCCAGCAGGAGGGACAGGGGGCCGCACTACGAGCAGTACTTC
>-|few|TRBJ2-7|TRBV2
CASSDRSTFSYEQYF
TGTGCCAGCAGTGACCGTTCTACATTCTCCTACGAGCAGTACTTC
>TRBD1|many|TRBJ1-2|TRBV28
CASSLIPGGASNGYTF
TGTGCCAGCAGTTTAATTCCAGGGGGCGCAAGTAATGGCTACACCTTC
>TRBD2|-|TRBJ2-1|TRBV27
CASSPREGYNEQFF
TGTGCCAGCAGCCCGCGGGAGGGCTACAATGAGCAGTTCTTC
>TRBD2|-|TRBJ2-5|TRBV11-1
CASSRDYGETQYF
TGTGCCAGCAGCCGGGACTACGGGGAGACCCAGTACTTC
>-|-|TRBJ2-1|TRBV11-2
CASSLDRLATSSYNEQFF
TGTGCCAGCAGCTTAGATCGTCTAGCGACCAGCTCCTACAATGAGCAGTTCTTC
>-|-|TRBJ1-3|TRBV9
CASNKRNTIYF
TGTGCCAGCAACAAAAGAAACACCATATATTTT
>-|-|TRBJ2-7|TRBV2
CASSRTLQPHEQYF
TGTGCCAGCAGTCGGACCCTCCAACCCCACGAGCAGTACTTC
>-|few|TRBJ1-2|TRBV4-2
CASSPDNGLLNYGYTF
TGTGCCAGCAGCCCGGACAATGGGTTATTGAACTATGGCTACACCTTC
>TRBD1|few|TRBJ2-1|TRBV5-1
CASSGGGQGYNEQFF
TGCGCCAGCAGCGGAGGCGGACAGGGGTACAATGAGCAGTTCTTC
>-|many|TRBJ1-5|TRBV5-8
CASSFREGYQPQHF
TGTGCCAGCAGCTTCAGGGAGGGGTATCAGCCCCAGCATTTT
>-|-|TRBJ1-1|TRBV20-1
CSAPLGITAFF
TGCAGTGCCCCATTGGGGATTACAGCTTTCTTT
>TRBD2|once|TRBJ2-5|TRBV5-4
CASSLGTTNQETQYF
TGTGCCAGCAGCTTAGGGACTACGAACCAAGAGACCCAGTACTTC
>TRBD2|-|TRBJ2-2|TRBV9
CASSSQGVPTSGRSYTGELFF
TGTGCCAGCAGCTCGCAGGGAGTCCCGACTAGCGGGAGGTCTTACACCGGGGAGCTGTTTTTT
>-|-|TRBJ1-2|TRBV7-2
CASSLVGSYYGYTF
TGTGCCAGCAGCTTAGTAGGCTCCTACTATGGCTACACCTTC
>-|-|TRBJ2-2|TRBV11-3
CASSLGGEHTGELFF
TGTGCCAGCAGCTTAGGGGGGGAGCACACCGGGGAGCTGTTTTTT
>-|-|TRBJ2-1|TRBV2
CASSPRLYNEQFF
TGTGCCAGCAGTCCTAGACTTTACAATGAGCAGTTCTTC
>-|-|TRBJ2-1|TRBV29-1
CSTTRLGNEQFF
TGCAGCACCACGAGACTCGGCAATGAGCAGTTCTTC
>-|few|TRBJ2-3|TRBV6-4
CASSDSTQGHDTQYF
TGTGCCAGCAGTGACTCGACGCAGGGGCACGATACGCAGTATTTT
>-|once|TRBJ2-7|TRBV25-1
CASSESRGGTHEQYF
TGTGCCAGCAGTGAATCTCGGGGAGGTACCCACGAGCAGTACTTC